The TCR beta chain described here comes from a study of blood T cell repertoires in COVID-19. Study context: T cells, B-cell-depleted T cells, or PBMCs provided the cDNA or gDNA that served as material.

On this clone itself: An end of the junction does not agree with germline; a read error may underlie this.

Clinical history as reported by participants underpinned cohort assignment. Profiling relied on immunoSEQ multiplex PCR, and the TCRdb table lists in-frame clones only, not all of them. The sample holds around 300,000 clones; around 91% are singletons and the top ten take 4% to 5.5%. The receptor's source is a woman aged 18-29 years with acute COVID-19. The sample taken for sequencing was PBMCs or T cells enriched from blood (not recorded which).

CDR3 nucleotides: TGTGCCAGCAGTGTAGGGTCGGGAGACAATGAGCAGTTCTTC. Its protein is CASSVGSGDNEQFF. V and J are TRBV9 and TRBJ2-1; possibly TRBD2 for D (6 bases). CDR3 length: 14 residues. Germline assignment: CDR1 SGDLS and CDR2 YYNGEE.